This T cell receptor (beta chain) was retrieved from a study of T cells in Graves' hyperthyroidism and ophthalmopathy. This clonotype came up a few times. Antigen: not known. Findings of the study overall: Appearing also in blood were most of the thyroid clonotypes expanded above 0.001. The model identified upcoming ophthalmopathy a median approximately six months ahead of onset. Ophthalmopathy and stable hyperthyroidism were told apart by a 13 V-J model.

V lost 5 bases to trimming and J lost 5 bases, with 12 bases between them. The CDR3 consists of 13 residues. TCR beta CDR3 regions were amplified from RNA transcripts. Using the HTBI primer set, a first-round RT-PCR was run on the TCR CDR3. One entry per CDR3 protein, called by TCRdb with MiXCR from the multiplex PCR reads. There are about 640,000 distinct CDR3 sequences in the sample; roughly 46% occur only once, and under 8% lies in the top ten. This rearrangement joins TRBV12-3 or TRBV12-4 to TRBJ1-1; D is perhaps TRBD1 (6 bases). The source is an adult man with Graves' disease, either hyperthyroidism or ophthalmopathy (not recorded which). The sample consisted of peripheral blood or thyroid tissue (not recorded which). The CDR3 sequence is CASSPAGVTEAFF. CDR3 DNA sequence: TGTGCCAGCAGTCCAGCAGGGGTTACTGAAGCTTTCTTT.